These 14 T cell receptor beta chains share one sample of origin, sequenced in a study of metastatic and nonmetastatic thyroid tumors. Every patient underwent thyroid surgery untreated. TCRdb recomputed clones from the PCR reads via MiXCR. The table shows 10,000 to 15,000 clones, with under 30% occurring only once. What was sequenced was tumor tissue. These TCRs come from a female donor with papillary thyroid cancer or a benign thyroid nodule (not recorded which). Some clones in this sample may be carry-over from other donors' samples.

This chain links TRBV20-1 with TRBJ2-7, with D unclear. The CDR3 totals 15 residues. The germline V and J ends were trimmed by 6 bases and 0 bases, with 18 bases remaining between them. Germline values: CDR1 DFQATT, CDR2 SNEGSKA (reference sequence). The CDR3 is CSALLPSVGSYEQYF. CDR3 nucleotide sequence: TGCAGTGCCTTACTACCCTCCGTAGGCTCCTACGAGCAGTACTTC.

This clone is medium-sized by share. This sequence joins TRBV9 and TRBJ1-1; D is perhaps TRBD1 (5 bases). Trimming cost V 0 bases and J 0 bases, with 9 bases left between them. CDR1 is SGDLS, CDR2 YYNGEE, per germline. This CDR3 spans 15 amino acids. CDR3 sequence: CASSVGRGVNTEAFF. In DNA form, the CDR3 reads TGTGCCAGCAGCGTAGGAAGAGGGGTGAACACTGAAGCTTTCTTT.

The CDR3 DNA reads as TGTGCCAGCAGTTACCCGACTAGCGGGAGCTCCTACGAGCAGTACTTC. Amino acids: CASSYPTSGSSYEQYF. The V gene is TRBV6-6, the J gene TRBJ2-7; 12 positions match TRBD2. The CDR3 length is 16 residues. The V gene's germline CDR1 is MNHNY and CDR2 SVGAGI (reference sequence). With V trimmed by 2 bases and J by 0 bases, 2 bases remained unmatched.

This clone was detected only a few times. The V call is TRBV12-3 or TRBV12-4, the J call TRBJ2-1, with D possibly being TRBD1 or TRBD2 (5 bases each). The CDR3 spans 15 residues. Trimming took off 5 bases at V and 9 bases at J, with 20 bases between the two ends. CDR3 sequence (DNA): TGTGCCAGCAGTCATTTAACCGGGACCGAGGGTGAGCAGTTCTTC. Residues: CASSHLTGTEGEQFF.

The gene calls are TRBV9 and TRBJ2-2; TRBD2 aligns across 9 bases. CDR3 length: 15 residues. Trimming at V came to 2 bases and at J to 5 bases, leaving 4 bases not matched to a gene. CDR1 is SGDLS, CDR2 YYNGEE, per germline. CDR3 sequence (DNA): TGTGCCAGCAGCGTTAGCGGGAGAAAGACCGGGGAGCTGTTTTTT. Amino acid sequence: CASSVSGRKTGELFF.

A single count supports this clone. The CDR3 region is CASSPRLQGYNYGYTF. CDR3 nucleotides: TGTGCCAGCAGCCCGCGCTTACAGGGTTATAACTATGGCTACACCTTC. The rearrangement links TRBV7-6 to TRBJ1-2, with TRBD1 as a possible D gene (6 bases). The CDR3 is 16 amino acids. Trimming removed 5 bases at V and 1 base at J, with 17 bases between. CDR1 and CDR2 from the germline V gene are SGHVS and FNYEAQ.

This clone was detected many times. A clone one base away is much larger, so this may be a read error. The rearrangement links TRBV28 to TRBJ1-2, with a possible D match to TRBD1 (5 bases). The V end lost 5 bases, the J end lost 7 bases, and 11 bases lay between the germline ends. The V gene's germline CDR1 is MDHEN and CDR2 SYDVKM. The CDR3 length is 12 residues. This CDR3 reads CASSLSRVGYTF. The CDR3 nucleotides read TGTGCCAGCAGTCTCAGCAGGGTTGGCTACACCTTC.

This clone qualifies as medium-sized (0.01 to 0.1%). The chain uses TRBV30 and TRBJ1-1; tentative D call: TRBD1 (5 bases). Deletions cut 5 bases from V and 7 bases from J, with 20 bases between. Germline V gives CDR1 GTSNPN, CDR2 SVGIG (reference sequence). The length of the CDR3 is 14 residues. CDR3 sequence reads: CAWGTGTPYNEAFF. The CDR3 nucleotides are TGTGCCTGGGGAACCGGGACTCCCTATAATGAAGCTTTCTTT.

The chain uses TRBV18 and TRBJ2-7; tentative D call: TRBD1 (6 bases). V lost 5 bases to trimming and J lost 2 bases, with 16 bases between them. This CDR3 has 15 amino acids. Germline-derived CDR1 and CDR2 are KGHSH and LQKENI. The CDR3 DNA reads TGTGCCAGCTCAGTATCAGGGGCAGGCCCCTACGAGCAGTACTTC. It encodes CASSVSGAGPYEQYF. The variable domain in full, completed from reference TRBV18 and TRBJ2-7, reads NAGVMQNPRHLVRRRGQEARLRCSPMKGHSHVYWYRQLPEEGLKFMVYLQKENIIDESGMPKERFSAEFPKEGPSILRIQQVVRGDSAAYFCASSVSGAGPYEQYFGPGTRLTVT.

This clone was counted many times. The V and J genes are TRBV5-5 and TRBJ2-5; 9 bases fit TRBD1. After removal of 4 bases from V and 5 bases from J, the junction contained 9 bases not matched to a gene. The CDR3 covers 15 residues. Germline V CDR1 and CDR2: SGHKS, YYEKEE (reference sequence). CDR3 coding DNA: TGTGCCAGCAGCCCGTCGACAGGGGGGACTGAGACCCAGTACTTC. Protein sequence: CASSPSTGGTETQYF.

In its sample, this clone was seen many times. The genes are TRBV11-2 and TRBJ2-1, with a tentative D call TRBD2 (6 bases). This CDR3 has 15 amino acids. Germline V gene data show CDR1 as SGHAT and CDR2 as FQNNGV. V shed 5 bases and J shed 5 bases, with 16 bases lying between them. The CDR3 reads CASSPGAGTHNEQFF. The CDR3 DNA is TGTGCCAGCAGCCCTGGTGCGGGGACGCACAATGAGCAGTTCTTC.

This clone came up a few times. This chain connects TRBV13 to TRBJ1-1; D may be TRBD1 (5 bases). V shed 2 bases and J shed 0 bases, with 19 bases lying between them. Germline V lookup: CDR1 PRHDT, CDR2 FYEKMQ (reference sequence). This CDR3 region has 18 residues. The CDR3 DNA is TGTGCCAGCAGCTTATCGTATGTTCCCGGGGGGTTGAACACTGAAGCTTTCTTT. Translation gives CASSLSYVPGGLNTEAFF.

Many counts were recorded for this clone. The chain employs TRBV9 and TRBJ2-3; TRBD2 matches 8 bases. Germline CDR1 SGDLS, CDR2 YYNGEE. This CDR3 is built from 17 residues. J was trimmed by 5 bases and V by 4 bases; bases with no gene match: 15. CDR3 loop: CASSPDRPGGARDTQYF. In DNA form, the CDR3 reads TGTGCCAGCAGCCCCGACCGTCCCGGGGGGGCAAGAGATACGCAGTATTTT. Full variable domain (missing parts from reference TRBV9 and TRBJ2-3): DSGVTQTPKHLITATGQRVTLRCSPRSGDLSVYWYQQSLDQGLQFLIQYYNGEERAKGNILERFSAQQFPDLHSELNLSSLELGDSALYFCASSPDRPGGARDTQYFGPGTRLTVL.

This clone was seen at least ten times. The rearrangement links TRBV4-1 to TRBJ2-3; D is undetermined. The CDR3 length is 13 residues. Germline V gene lookup returns CDR1 MGHRA and CDR2 YSYEKL. Trimming shortened V by 3 bases and J by 7 bases, and 11 bases separated the two germline ends. The CDR3 is CASSHPGAHTQYF. In nucleotides, the CDR3 is TGCGCCAGCAGCCACCCCGGAGCCCATACGCAGTATTTT.